This entry describes one T cell receptor (beta chain). This entry belongs to a study of blood T cell repertoires in COVID-19. The germline CDR1 and CDR2 sequences are SQVTM and ANQGSEA. This CDR3 region has 12 residues. Trimming pared 6 bases from V and 2 bases from J, leaving 10 bases between. Profiled with immunoSEQ multiplex PCR; TCRdb holds only in-frame clones, not every one. The table records over 200,000 clones, around 85% of them present only once. The specimen was peripheral blood. The clonotype was recovered from a man in his forties or fifties with acute or convalescent COVID-19. The chain links TRBV29-1 to TRBJ1-2, with TRBD1 as a possible D gene (5 bases). CDR3 sequence: CSVETENYGYTF. The CDR3 bases are TGCAGCGTAGAGACAGAAAACTATGGCTACACCTTC. Looking up the rest from reference TRBV29-1 and TRBJ1-2 gives the full variable domain: SAVISQKPSRDICQRGTSLTIQCQVDSQVTMMFWYRQQPGQSLTLIATANQGSEATYESGFVIDKFPISRPNLTFSTLTVSNMSPEDSSIYLCSVETENYGYTFGSGTRLTVV.